This is a list of T cell receptor beta chains from one sample in a study. MiXCR was run by TCRdb on the RT-PCR reads, yielding one entry per CDR3 protein. The sample carries about 680,000 distinct CDR3 sequences, 14% recorded once. Specimen: memory CD4+ T cells from blood. These receptors were taken from a female donor in good health, serving as a healthy control. Each CDR3 is given with its conserved first and last residue. The D gene is left open where the match is weak. Expanded clones are given a class, and other clones once, few, many or no size at all.

CDR3 DNA,CDR3 protein,V gene,D gene,clone size,J gene
TGTGCCAGCAGTATCGAGTGGGGTTCACCCCTCCACTTT,CASSIEWGSPLHF,TRBV5-5,.,few,TRBJ1-6
TGCGCCAGCAGCTTGGGGGGGATAAACACTGAAGCTTTCTTT,CASSLGGINTEAFF,TRBV5-1,.,.,TRBJ1-1
TGTGCCAGCTCACCACGGTCGCTAGCGGGAGGGTTTGGCTACAATGAGCAGTTCTTC,CASSPRSLAGGFGYNEQFF,TRBV18,TRBD2,few,TRBJ2-1
TGCAGCGTGGCCCCAACGGTTGGAAACAACTATGGCTACACCTTC,CSVAPTVGNNYGYTF,TRBV29-1,.,.,TRBJ1-2
TGCAGTGCTCCCCACGCGGGGGGAACCTACGAGCAGTACTTC,CSAPHAGGTYEQYF,TRBV20-1,TRBD2,few,TRBJ2-7
TGCAGTGCTAGAGATTTTGGCGGCCTACCGGAGAACGAGCAGTACTTC,CSARDFGGLPENEQYF,TRBV20-1,.,few,TRBJ2-7
TGTGCCAGCAGTTTTCTCTCCGGGCCCCAGCATTTT,CASSFLSGPQHF,TRBV12-3/TRBV12-4,.,.,TRBJ1-5
TGTGCCAGCAGCCTACTACAAGGGAGCACTGAAGCTTTCTTT,CASSLLQGSTEAFF,TRBV7-8,.,.,TRBJ1-1
TGCAGTGCTAGATCGAGGGCCAGCCAAGAGACCCAGTACTTC,CSARSRASQETQYF,TRBV20-1,.,few,TRBJ2-5
TGCAGCCTGGCCGCGGGGGCCCTTAGGAATGAGCAGTTCTTC,CSLAAGALRNEQFF,TRBV20-1,.,few,TRBJ2-1
TGTGCCAGCAAGAGGGATACGTATAATTCACCCCTCCACTTT,CASKRDTYNSPLHF,TRBV6-5,.,few,TRBJ1-6
TGTGCCACCAGCGGAGGGGCAGGGGGGGCTGATAACTATGGCTACACCTTC,CATSGGAGGADNYGYTF,TRBV15,TRBD1,few,TRBJ1-2
TGTGCCACCAGTGACCAAGGAGGGCTCGAGACCCAGTACTTC,CATSDQGGLETQYF,TRBV24-1,.,.,TRBJ2-5
TGCAGTGCCCGAGAAGGGGCCGCTAATGAAAAACTGTTTTTT,CSAREGAANEKLFF,TRBV20-1,.,many,TRBJ1-4
TGTGCCAGCAGTTCAGCCGGGTCGGGGAATTACGAGCAGTACTTC,CASSSAGSGNYEQYF,TRBV6-2/TRBV6-3,.,few,TRBJ2-7
TGCAGTGCCGGAGCAGGACTAGCGGGTATCCAAGAGACCCAGTACTTC,CSAGAGLAGIQETQYF,TRBV20-1,TRBD2,many,TRBJ2-5
TGTGCCAGCAGCTTAGAACTGAAAACTGAAGCTTTCTTT,CASSLELKTEAFF,TRBV7-6,.,.,TRBJ1-1
TGTGCCACCAGCAGAGGGTTTGGGGCGACTAATGAAAAACTGTTTTTT,CATSRGFGATNEKLFF,TRBV15,.,.,TRBJ1-4
TGTGCCAGCAGTTTATATGGGACAAAGCTGTTTTTT,CASSLYGTKLFF,TRBV12-3/TRBV12-4,.,.,TRBJ2-2
TGTGCCAGCAGCCCACGGATGTATGAAGCTTTCTTT,CASSPRMYEAFF,TRBV14,.,.,TRBJ1-1
TGTGCCAGCAGCTTAGGAACAGGGGAAAATAATTCACCCCTCCACTTT,CASSLGTGENNSPLHF,TRBV13,TRBD1,.,TRBJ1-6
TGTGCCAGCAGCCCAACGCTAAGGGTCTACAAATCCTACGAGCAGTACTTC,CASSPTLRVYKSYEQYF,TRBV7-7,.,.,TRBJ2-7
TGTGCCAGCGGCCATTTGGAGGCAGATACGCAGTATTTT,CASGHLEADTQYF,TRBV5-4,.,.,TRBJ2-3
TGCGCCAGCAGTGCGTTGGGACAGGGGGTAGGTGGGAATGAGCAGTTCTTC,CASSALGQGVGGNEQFF,TRBV10-2,TRBD1,few,TRBJ2-1
TGCAGTGCTAGAGCGACGGACTACAATGAGCAGTTCTTC,CSARATDYNEQFF,TRBV20-1,.,.,TRBJ2-1
TGTGCCAGCAGTCTGGGGACTAGCGCCTTCAATGAGCAGTTCTTC,CASSLGTSAFNEQFF,TRBV12-3/TRBV12-4,TRBD2,few,TRBJ2-1
TGTGCCATCAGCCCCCGGGACGGAGTTCAAGAGACCCAGTACTTC,CAISPRDGVQETQYF,TRBV10-3,.,many,TRBJ2-5
TGTGCCAGCAGCTTAATGTCCGGGGGAAGCACAGATACGCAGTATTTT,CASSLMSGGSTDTQYF,TRBV7-3,.,few,TRBJ2-3
TGTGCCAGCAGCGTAGAACCCCACGGGAGGAATGAGCAGTTCTTC,CASSVEPHGRNEQFF,TRBV9,TRBD2,few,TRBJ2-1
TGTGCCAGCAGCCAGAGGGACGGGCGTGAGCAGTTCTTC,CASSQRDGREQFF,TRBV13,.,.,TRBJ2-1
TGCAGTGCTAGACTCAGGGGGGGGTCAGATACGCAGTATTTT,CSARLRGGSDTQYF,TRBV20-1,.,.,TRBJ2-3
TGCGCCAGCAGCCTTAGCGGGAGGGTGGGCGATGAGCAGTTCTTC,CASSLSGRVGDEQFF,TRBV5-1,TRBD2,few,TRBJ2-1
TGTGCCAGCAGTAACAGGGGGCTCGGGGAGCTGTTTTTT,CASSNRGLGELFF,TRBV12-3/TRBV12-4,TRBD1,.,TRBJ2-2
TGCGCCAGCAGCGCTAAGGGGGCTACGTACGAGCAGTACTTC,CASSAKGATYEQYF,TRBV5-1,TRBD1,.,TRBJ2-7
TGTGCCAGCAGAGGGACGGTGGGGACTGAAGCTTTCTTT,CASRGTVGTEAFF,TRBV2,.,few,TRBJ1-1
TGCAGTGCTAGTTCGGGGACAGGGCAGAATTCGCCCCAGCATTTT,CSASSGTGQNSPQHF,TRBV20-1,TRBD1,.,TRBJ1-5
TGTGCCATATGGAGGGGGGGCTTGGAGACCCAGTACTTC,CAIWRGGLETQYF,TRBV6-1,.,many,TRBJ2-5
TGTGCCAGCAGCCTGACAGGTATCAATGAGCAGTTCTTC,CASSLTGINEQFF,TRBV5-6,.,many,TRBJ2-1
TGTGCCAGCAGCATGGCGACTGGGAGCTCCTACAATGAGCAGTTCTTC,CASSMATGSSYNEQFF,TRBV5-4,.,once,TRBJ2-1
TGCAGTGCTGCCCAGGACAGGTACACTGAAGCTTTCTTT,CSAAQDRYTEAFF,TRBV20-1,TRBD1,.,TRBJ1-1
TGTGCCAGCAGTTACGATATGGGGGGCATCTACAATGAGCAGTTCTTC,CASSYDMGGIYNEQFF,TRBV6-6,.,many,TRBJ2-1
TGTGCCAGCAGGCCACAGGGGGCGGTGGGCTATGGCTACACCTTC,CASRPQGAVGYGYTF,TRBV27,TRBD1,few,TRBJ1-2
TGCGCCAGCAGCCAAGACGTGACAGATACGCAGTATTTT,CASSQDVTDTQYF,TRBV4-3,.,few,TRBJ2-3
TGTGCCAGCAGCTTGGCGGGACAGCTTTCTAATGAGCAGTTCTTC,CASSLAGQLSNEQFF,TRBV7-2,.,many,TRBJ2-1
TGTGCCAGCTCTCCCAGGTTTATCGGGGGCGACAACTCTGGGGCCAACGTCCTGACTTTC,CASSPRFIGGDNSGANVLTF,TRBV18,.,few,TRBJ2-6
TGTGCCAGCAGTTCTACTCTGGGGGGCCGAGCCAACGTCCTGACTTTC,CASSSTLGGRANVLTF,TRBV6-5,.,many,TRBJ2-6
TGTGCCAGCAGGGTCTCAGGGGGTAACGGCGAGCAGTACTTC,CASRVSGGNGEQYF,TRBV4-2,TRBD1,many,TRBJ2-7
TGTGCCAGCAGTGAACTCCCCAGGGGGCTTGGCTACACCTTC,CASSELPRGLGYTF,TRBV6-1,TRBD1,few,TRBJ1-2
TGCAGTGCGACGCCCGGGACAGGGTTATGGGGGGCCCAGTACTTC,CSATPGTGLWGAQYF,TRBV20-1,TRBD1,.,TRBJ2-5
TGTGCCAGCTCACCGGGGCTAGCTGACGAGCAGTTCTTC,CASSPGLADEQFF,TRBV18,.,.,TRBJ2-1